Detailed here is one T cell receptor (beta chain). What antigen it recognizes has not been identified. It has no much larger one-base neighbor in the sample; base qualities were not kept. V is clipped by 4 bases and J by 2 bases, and the sequence between their germline boundaries is 8 bases long. The germline V gene (reference sequence) supplies CDR1 MNHEY and CDR2 SMNVEV. From cysteine to phenylalanine, the CDR3 is 13 amino acids long. This entry keeps only the CDR3 DNA: 39 bases, framed from base 1. RNA was extracted with the RNeasy kit and 0.5 to 1 ug was reverse transcribed using random hexamers. The immunoSEQ multiplex PCR assay, covering 54 Vbeta and 13 Jbeta segments, was used to amplify TCR beta CDR3 regions. PCR amplification bias was corrected using a synthetic template baseline for primer optimization and computational correction. In the paper's pipeline: Only productive sequences were kept, with reads annotated to V, D and J genes according to IMGT and analyzed in immunoSEQ Analyzer. Clonality was computed as one minus Shannon entropy normalized by log2 of the number of productive unique sequences. For each patient and control, public and private clones were evaluated among the 100 most prevalent clones. Clones were defined as Susac-specific when absent from the healthy and MS cohorts, from fewer than 1,300 published viral clones and from other ImmuneACCESS disease sequences. TCRdb trimmed the raw reads at Q25, called clones with MiXCR and kept productive beta chains. A single entry per CDR3 protein holds the most common genes and DNA from its merged rows. The V and J calls and clone size are TCRdb's, not the authors'. This sample holds some 50,000 distinct CDR3 sequences; approximately 95% were observed only once. 0.75% of the sample rests with the top ten.

The data derive from a study of CD8 T cells in Susac syndrome (dated by TCRdb to about 2019). With regard to the full study: Among the Susac syndrome patients who were sequenced, clinically active disease was present in 5 or 6 and clinical remission was observed in fewer than ten. Susac syndrome patients were therapy-naive, on corticosteroids (some also receiving IVIg), or on IVIg alone at blood withdrawal. Repertoire sequencing was used to test whether CD8+ T cell activation and differentiation in Susac syndrome was antigen driven. The clonality of the CD8+ T cell repertoire was compared across approximately 12 healthy donors, some 14 Susac syndrome patients and 15 multiple sclerosis patients.

Points the paper makes about the study in general: Clonal expansion was observed in Susac syndrome CD8+ repertoires, with the highest expansion in CD8+ TEMRA cells and greater expansion in clinically active than in remitting patients. Looking at Susac-specific public clones, the researchers identified about 15 in the total CD8+ repertoire and four or five in the CD8+ TEMRA repertoire. The study acknowledged that relatively few individuals were included in the TCR sequencing and HLA analysis.

High-throughput TCR beta sequencing profiled peripheral blood CD8+ and CD4+ T cells from healthy donors, Susac syndrome patients and multiple sclerosis patients. The Susac syndrome patients fulfilled recently defined diagnostic criteria for either definite or probable disease. Bulk CD8+ and CD4+ T cells were purified by magnetic negative isolation, while CD8+ TEMRA cells were enriched using FACS. Blood was collected in EDTA tubes and processed within 24 hours, with PBMCs isolated through density gradient centrifugation. PBMCs intended for TCR sequencing were cryopreserved in liquid nitrogen and thawed later in a water bath at 37 degrees C. Purity of sorted or isolated CD4+, CD8+ and CD8+ TEMRA cells was at least 90%.

The source material was CD8+ T cells from PBMCs. The sequence is built from TRBV27 and TRBJ1-1; the D gene identity is not certain. The receptor's source is a human donor with Susac syndrome. CDR3 protein: CASSYGPNTEAFF. The nucleotide sequence is TGTGCCAGCAGTTATGGGCCTAACACTGAAGCTTTCTTT.